This TCR beta chain was sequenced for a study of blood T cell repertoires in COVID-19. Overall study context: Sources were T cells, B-cell-depleted T cells, or PBMCs; the material itself was cDNA or gDNA.

In the study's own analysis: How many nucleated cells were present was estimated from reference gene primer amplification. Generated by immunoSEQ multiplex PCR, the TCRdb table keeps only in-frame clones and is missing some. The V and J calls and clone size come from that table; D and trimming were worked out from the DNA. The sample includes some 28,000 clones, roughly nine tenths of them seen just once. This CDR3 region has 13 residues. Germline V gives CDR1 SGHTA, CDR2 FQGNSA. Deletions cut 5 bases from V and 4 bases from J, with 11 bases between. Sequencing input: peripheral blood. This chain links TRBV7-2 with TRBJ2-5; D gene unclear. The receptor's source is a human donor in a cohort sampled during active COVID-19. CDR3 sequence: CASSPRDGETQYF. CDR3 nucleotides: TGTGCCAGCAGCCCTCGAGATGGAGAGACCCAGTACTTC. Combining the CDR3 with reference TRBV7-2 and TRBJ2-5 gives the whole variable domain GAGVSQSPSNKVTEKGKDVELRCDPISGHTALYWYRQSLGQGLEFLIYFQGNSAPDKSGLPSDRFSAERTGGSVSTLTIQRTQQEDSAVYLCASSPRDGETQYFGPGTRLLVL.